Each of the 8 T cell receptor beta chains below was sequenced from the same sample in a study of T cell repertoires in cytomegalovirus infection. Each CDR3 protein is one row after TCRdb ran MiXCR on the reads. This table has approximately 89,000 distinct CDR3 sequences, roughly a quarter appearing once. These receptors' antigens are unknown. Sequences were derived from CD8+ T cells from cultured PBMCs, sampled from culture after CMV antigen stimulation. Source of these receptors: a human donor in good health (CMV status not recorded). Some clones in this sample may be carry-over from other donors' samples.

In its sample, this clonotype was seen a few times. The CDR3 coding sequence is TGTGCCAGTATCCCGGGACGGTACTCTGGAAACACCATATATTTT. Protein sequence: CASIPGRYSGNTIYF. This chain links TRBV19 with TRBJ1-3; TRBD1 might be the D (5 bases). The CDR3 runs 15 residues. V was shortened by 7 bases and J by 0 bases, with 13 bases between the two germline ends. CDR1 is LNHDA, CDR2 SQIVND, per germline (reference sequence).

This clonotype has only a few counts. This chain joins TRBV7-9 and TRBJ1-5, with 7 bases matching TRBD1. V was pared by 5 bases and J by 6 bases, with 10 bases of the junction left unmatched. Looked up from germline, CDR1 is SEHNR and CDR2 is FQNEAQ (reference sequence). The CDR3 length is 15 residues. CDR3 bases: TGTGCCAGCAGCCACTCTTTTGACAGGGTTCAGCCCCAGCATTTT. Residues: CASSHSFDRVQPQHF.

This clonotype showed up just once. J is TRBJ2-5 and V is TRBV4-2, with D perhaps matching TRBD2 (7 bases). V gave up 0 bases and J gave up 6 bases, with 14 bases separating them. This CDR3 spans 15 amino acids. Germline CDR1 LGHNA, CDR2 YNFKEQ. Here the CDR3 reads CASSQDAGAGKTQYF. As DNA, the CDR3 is TGTGCCAGCAGCCAAGATGCGGGGGCTGGTAAGACCCAGTACTTC.

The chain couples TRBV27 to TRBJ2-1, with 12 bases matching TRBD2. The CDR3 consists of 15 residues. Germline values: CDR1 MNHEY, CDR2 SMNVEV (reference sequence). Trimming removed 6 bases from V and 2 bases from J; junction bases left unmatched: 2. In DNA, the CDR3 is TGTGCCAGCAGGCTAGCGGGGGGGCCCTACAATGAGCAGTTCTTC. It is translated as CASRLAGGPYNEQFF.

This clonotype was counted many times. CDR3 residues: CASSEDFAVYNEQFF. CDR3 DNA: TGTGCCAGCAGTGAAGATTTCGCGGTTTACAATGAGCAGTTCTTC. The V gene is TRBV6-1, the J gene TRBJ2-1; the D is unclear. V dropped 1 base and J dropped 4 bases, with 11 bases sitting between them. CDR3 length equals 15 residues. The germline V gene encodes CDR1 MNHNS and CDR2 SASEGT.

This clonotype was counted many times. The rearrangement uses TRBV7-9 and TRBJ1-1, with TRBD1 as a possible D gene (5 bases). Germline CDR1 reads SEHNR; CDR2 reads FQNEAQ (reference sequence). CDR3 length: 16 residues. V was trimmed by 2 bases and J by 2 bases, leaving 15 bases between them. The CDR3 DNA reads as TGTGCCAGCAGCTTACCCTCACAGGAGGTCAACACTGAAGCTTTCTTT. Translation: CASSLPSQEVNTEAFF.

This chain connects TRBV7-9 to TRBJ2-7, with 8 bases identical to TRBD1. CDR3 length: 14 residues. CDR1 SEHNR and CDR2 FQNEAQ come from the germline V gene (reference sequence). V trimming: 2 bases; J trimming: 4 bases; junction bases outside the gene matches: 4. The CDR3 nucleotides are TGTGCCAGCAGCTTACAGGGGGCGCGGTACGAGCAGTACTTC. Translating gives CASSLQGARYEQYF. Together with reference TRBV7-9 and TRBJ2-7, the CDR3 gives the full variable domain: DTGVSQNPRHKITKRGQNVTFRCDPISEHNRLYWYRQTLGQGPEFLTYFQNEAQLEKSRLLSDRFSAERPKGSFSTLEIQRTEQGDSAMYLCASSLQGARYEQYFGPGTRLTVT.

The CDR3 protein is CASSQDVGEGYYGYTF. In DNA form, the CDR3 reads TGCGCCAGCAGCCAAGATGTAGGCGAGGGGTACTATGGCTACACCTTC. The genes are TRBV4-3 and TRBJ1-2, with D possibly matching TRBD1 (5 bases). Trimming took off 0 bases at V and 3 bases at J, with 14 bases between the two ends. Germline V gene sequence: CDR1 LGHNA, CDR2 YSLEER. The CDR3 has 16 residues.